The clone carrying this TCR beta chain has more than one count but fewer than ten. The CDR3 is made up of 15 amino acids. The V gene end was trimmed by 6 bases and the J gene end by 6 bases; junction bases not matched to a gene: 10. Germline CDR1 is DFQATT and CDR2 is SNEGSKA (reference sequence). The record originates from a study of T cells in Graves' hyperthyroidism and ophthalmopathy. The patients, who ranged from 18 to 65 in age, presented with newly diagnosed hyperthyroidism lasting under 2 months. What was amplified from RNA transcripts were TCR beta CDR3 regions. Researchers ran a first-round RT-PCR on the TCR CDR3 using the HTBI primer set. One entry per CDR3 protein, called by TCRdb with MiXCR from the multiplex PCR reads. This repertoire shows 700,000 or so distinct CDR3 sequences, about a sixth found once; its top ten account for around 7.7%.

This receptor was obtained from a man younger than 30 with Graves' hyperthyroidism. The chain couples TRBV20-1 to TRBJ2-1; 11 bases are a match to TRBD2. Sequencing input: blood. DNA of the CDR3: TGCAGTGCGGACGATCAGACTAGCGGGGCCAATGAGCAGTTCTTC. Encoded protein: CSADDQTSGANEQFF.